These 19 T cell receptor beta chains were sequenced from one sample in a study of T cells in localized non-small cell lung cancer. Repertoires were generated with immunoSEQ multiplex PCR, while TCRdb's copy carries only in-frame clones and drops some. The table shows roughly 1,700 clones, with under 30% occurring only once. The sample consisted of normal lung tissue next to the tumor, taken before any cancer treatment. The origin of the receptors is an older female donor with stage II squamous cell lung carcinoma.

By share of the sample, this clone is large. The chain uses TRBV6-8 and TRBJ1-1; no clear D gene. In germline, CDR1 is MNHGY, CDR2 SAAAGT. The CDR3 is 14 amino acids. The germline V and J ends were trimmed by 2 bases and 4 bases, with 11 bases remaining between them. CDR3 protein: CASSYMSLGTEAFF. The CDR3 nucleotides read TGTGCCAGCAGTTACATGTCTTTGGGCACTGAAGCTTTCTTT.

This clone was observed a handful of times. The chain is built from TRBV11-3 and TRBJ2-2; TRBD1 is a possible D gene (6 bases). There are 15 residues in the CDR3. Germline V gene lookup returns CDR1 SGHNT and CDR2 YENEEA. V lost 3 bases, J lost 3 bases, and 11 bases lay in between. CDR3 sequence: CASSLDGTHTGELFF. CDR3 coding DNA: TGTGCCAGCAGCTTGGACGGGACACACACCGGGGAGCTGTTTTTT.

This clone was observed a few times. This chain joins TRBV28 and TRBJ2-1; D remains unclear. V was shortened by 6 bases and J by 2 bases, with 8 bases between the two germline ends. Per germline, CDR1 MDHEN and CDR2 SYDVKM. This CDR3 comprises 13 residues. The CDR3 here is CASRRQAYNEQFF. The CDR3 DNA reads TGTGCCAGCAGACGTCAGGCCTACAATGAGCAGTTCTTC.

Only a few counts were recorded for this clone. The rearrangement links TRBV11-3 to TRBJ2-2; D is possibly TRBD2 (7 bases). CDR1 SGHNT and CDR2 YENEEA come from the germline V gene. Trimming removed 2 bases from V and 4 bases from J, with 23 bases in between. The CDR3 length is 19 residues. CDR3 protein: CASSLRGAFYGRTTGELFF. CDR3 in DNA: TGTGCCAGCAGCTTAAGGGGGGCCTTCTACGGGAGGACCACCGGGGAGCTGTTTTTT.

CDR3 nucleotides: TGTGCCAGCAGTGACCCCCCGGGACTAGCGGGGAAGGGGGATACGCAGTATTTT. It translates to CASSDPPGLAGKGDTQYF. This sequence joins TRBV2 and TRBJ2-3; 13 nucleotides align to TRBD2. Germline lookup yields CDR1 SNHLY and CDR2 FYNNEI. V was clipped by 3 bases and J by 6 bases; unmatched bases: 12. The CDR3 consists of 18 residues.

This chain uses TRBV9 with TRBJ2-1, with D perhaps TRBD1 (6 bases). Germline V gene sequence: CDR1 SGDLS, CDR2 YYNGEE. V lost 7 bases and J 1 base, leaving 15 bases between the germline ends. CDR3 length equals 15 residues. The CDR3: CASAAPGTSYNEQFF. DNA of the CDR3: TGTGCCAGCGCGGCACCCGGGACATCCTACAATGAGCAGTTCTTC.

The table lists this clone with a count of one. This chain connects TRBV29-1 to TRBJ2-2, with D perhaps matching TRBD1 or TRBD2 (5 bases each). Looked up from germline, CDR1 is SQVTM and CDR2 is ANQGSEA. The CDR3 is 14 amino acids. The germline V and J ends were trimmed by 4 bases and 1 base, with 10 bases remaining between them. The CDR3 coding sequence is TGCAGCGTTGCGAGGGGAGTGAACACCGGGGAGCTGTTTTTT. It codes for CSVARGVNTGELFF.

This clone was seen only a few times. V is TRBV11-3 and J is TRBJ2-1; D remains unclear. Per the germline V gene, CDR1 is SGHNT and CDR2 is YENEEA. CDR3 length: 15 residues. V was clipped by 2 bases and J by 10 bases, with 18 bases between them. The CDR3 region is CASSLLENLRLEQFF. CDR3 nucleotides: TGTGCCAGCAGCTTACTAGAAAATCTCCGTTTGGAGCAGTTCTTC. The full variable domain, completed using reference TRBV11-3 and TRBJ2-1, is EAGVVQSPRYKIIEKKQPVAFWCNPISGHNTLYWYLQNLGQGPELLIRYENEEAVDDSQLPKDRFSAERLKGVDSTLKIQPAELGDSAVYLCASSLLENLRLEQFFGPGTRLTVL.

This clone was counted only a few times. The chain links TRBV2 to TRBJ2-2; D could derive from TRBD1 or TRBD2 (5 bases each). Per the germline V gene, CDR1 is SNHLY and CDR2 is FYNNEI. V lost 4 bases and J lost 7, with 7 bases in between. The length of the CDR3 is 12 residues. The CDR3 sequence is CASSVRGGELFF. The CDR3 DNA reads as TGTGCCAGCAGTGTGAGGGGCGGGGAGCTGTTTTTT. Using reference TRBV2 and TRBJ2-2 for the parts outside the CDR3, the full variable domain is EPEVTQTPSHQVTQMGQEVILRCVPISNHLYFYWYRQILGQKVEFLVSFYNNEISEKSEIFDDQFSVERPDGSNFTLKIRSTKLEDSAMYFCASSVRGGELFFGEGSRLTVL.

A few counts support this clone. The genes are TRBV6-8 and TRBJ1-2; 9 bases agree with TRBD1. The germline CDR1 and CDR2 sequences are MNHGY and SAAAGT. Losses at the gene ends were 2 bases for V and 4 bases for J; bases not matched to a gene: 8. The CDR3 length is 16 residues. The CDR3 spells CASSYTTGGKVYGYTF. The DNA for the CDR3 is TGTGCCAGCAGTTACACGACAGGGGGGAAAGTCTATGGCTACACCTTC.

This clone was detected a few times. V usage is TRBV9 and J usage is TRBJ2-6; 10 bases line up with TRBD1. The CDR3 sequence is 17 residues long. Germline V gene sequence: CDR1 SGDLS, CDR2 YYNGEE. J was trimmed by 0 bases and V by 5 bases; bases with no gene match: 5. For the CDR3, the DNA is TGTGCCAGCAGGCTCCGGGACAGGGGCTCTGGGGCCAACGTCCTGACTTTC. It is translated as CASRLRDRGSGANVLTF.

This chain joins TRBV9 and TRBJ1-1, with unresolved D. Trimming shortened V by 4 bases and J by 4 bases, and 8 bases separated the two germline ends. The CDR3 covers 12 residues. The germline V gene has CDR1 SGDLS and CDR2 YYNGEE. The CDR3 nucleotides are TGTGCCAGCAGCTTTAGGGTCACTGAAGCTTTCTTT. This sequence encodes CASSFRVTEAFF.

V gene TRBV6-7 combines with J gene TRBJ2-4, with D perhaps matching TRBD1 (5 bases). TRBV6-7 is an open reading frame, and its role is uncertain. Trimming took off 5 bases at V and 6 bases at J, with 20 bases between the two ends. CDR3 length: 16 amino acids. CDR3 region: CASSEGYRGFGNIQYF. The CDR3 bases are TGTGCCAGCAGTGAAGGCTATAGGGGATTCGGAAACATTCAGTACTTC.

The chain has TRBV30 and TRBJ2-1; no reliable D call. The CDR3 runs to 13 residues. Deletions cut 6 bases from V and 0 bases from J, with 9 bases between. CDR1 is GTSNPN and CDR2 is SVGIG in the germline V gene (reference sequence). CDR3 in amino acids: CACPRSSYNEQFF. CDR3 DNA sequence: TGTGCCTGCCCCCGGAGCTCCTACAATGAGCAGTTCTTC.

The chain is built from TRBV19 and TRBJ2-1; 13 bases align to TRBD2. This CDR3 is built from 16 residues. V trimming: 3 bases; J trimming: 4 bases; junction bases outside the gene matches: 3. CDR1 is LNHDA and CDR2 is SQIVND in the germline V gene (reference sequence). CDR3 in amino acids: CASSMTSGRSYNEQFF. The CDR3 coding sequence is TGTGCCAGTAGTATGACTAGCGGGAGGTCTTACAATGAGCAGTTCTTC.

The chain employs TRBV2 and TRBJ2-3; D possibly corresponds to TRBD2 (6 bases). The CDR3 spans 15 residues. Germline CDR1 is SNHLY and CDR2 is FYNNEI. V shed 3 bases and J shed 0 bases, with 10 bases lying between them. CDR3 DNA sequence: TGTGCCAGCAGTGAGGGACTTTATAGCACAGATACGCAGTATTTT. Its protein is CASSEGLYSTDTQYF.

This clone appeared a few times. The read comes to an end 1 residue before the CDR3 does, leaving the germline J gene to fill in the end. The chain is built from TRBV10-3 and TRBJ2-2; 10 positions match TRBD1. CDR3 length: 17 amino acids. V shed 1 base and J 4 bases; nucleotides not matched to a gene: 6. From germline, CDR1 is ENHRY and CDR2 SYGVKD. The part of the CDR3 DNA that was read is TGTGCCATCAGTGAGTACGGGACAGGGGTCACCACCGGGGAGCTGTTT. Amino acid sequence: CAISEYGTGVTTGELF. In full, the CDR3 is CAISEYGTGVTTGELFF.

This chain joins TRBV28 and TRBJ2-6, with 7 bases that match TRBD1. The J segment lost 0 bases and the V segment lost 6 bases, leaving 14 bases of the junction unmatched. Germline CDR1 is MDHEN and CDR2 is SYDVKM. The CDR3 sequence is 19 residues long. DNA of the CDR3: TGTGCCAGCAGGCCCTCGACAGGGTCCCTATACTCTGGGGCCAACGTCCTGACTTTC. Residues: CASRPSTGSLYSGANVLTF.

In its sample, this clone was seen a few times. The chain carries TRBV9 and TRBJ2-7, with D perhaps TRBD1 or TRBD2 (5 bases each). The CDR3 totals 13 residues. The germline V gene has CDR1 SGDLS and CDR2 YYNGEE. Deletions cut 4 bases from V and 6 bases from J, with 14 bases between. CDR3 in amino acids: CASSPSPGLEQYV. The CDR3 DNA sequence: TGTGCCAGCAGCCCAAGTCCGGGGCTCGAGCAGTACGTC.